These T cell receptor beta chains were read from a single sample in a study of quantifying T cell responses using KT2 cells. TCRdb reprocessed the UMI-ligation and nested PCR reads with MiXCR, giving one entry per CDR3 protein. This table has 50,000 to 70,000 distinct CDR3 sequences, 9% to 15% appearing once. The specimen was PBMCs spiked with cells of the T cell clone KT2. The receptors were sampled from a human donor. The CDR3 runs from the conserved cysteine through the conserved F or W. Each record gives: V gene, J gene, D gene, clone size, CDR3 protein, CDR3 DNA. The D gene is left open where the match is weak. Only some rows state a clone size, as once, few, many or a class for expanded clones.

TRBV4-3	TRBJ2-7	TRBD2	-	CASSQGTSGSYEKYF	TGCGCCAGCAGCCAAGGGACTAGCGGCTCCTACGAGAAGTACTTC
TRBV5-6	TRBJ2-1	-	few	CASSHRETVYNEQFF	TGTGCCAGCAGCCACCGGGAGACGGTCTACAATGAGCAGTTCTTC
TRBV7-9	TRBJ1-2	TRBD1	few	CASSASGTGGSDYTF	TGTGCCAGCAGCGCTAGCGGGACAGGGGGCAGTGACTACACCTTC
TRBV5-1	TRBJ2-2	-	few	CASSLSLGMTGELFF	TGCGCCAGCAGCTTGTCCCTTGGAATGACCGGGGAGCTGTTTTTT
TRBV15	TRBJ2-7	-	-	CATSRGTRVNEQYF	TGTGCCACCAGCAGAGGTACCAGGGTAAACGAGCAGTACTTC
TRBV7-9	TRBJ2-7	-	-	CASSLALGLRVQYF	TGTGCCAGCAGCTTAGCGCTAGGACTCAGGGTGCAGTACTTC
TRBV5-4	TRBJ2-3	-	many	CASSLGGASTDTQYF	TGTGCCAGCTCTCTTGGCGGGGCTAGCACAGATACGCAGTATTTT
TRBV29-1	TRBJ2-1	-	-	CSVEEGGAPGKQFF	TGCAGCGTTGAAGAAGGCGGGGCTCCCGGGAAGCAGTTCTTC
TRBV24-1	TRBJ2-7	-	few	CATNPNTTAANEQYF	TGTGCCACCAACCCCAACACAACCGCGGCCAACGAGCAGTACTTC
TRBV5-8	TRBJ2-1	-	few	CASSFYDPSSYNEQFF	TGTGCCAGCAGCTTTTATGACCCAAGCTCCTACAATGAGCAGTTCTTC
TRBV18	TRBJ2-3	-	-	CASSPLLGDTQYF	TGTGCCAGCTCACCATTGTTGGGAGATACGCAGTATTTT
TRBV11-2	TRBJ2-1	-	many	CASSLGLDYNEQFF	TGTGCCAGCAGCTTAGGCCTAGACTACAATGAGCAGTTCTTC
TRBV2	TRBJ2-3	-	many	CASSPEGPDTQYF	TGTGCCAGCAGCCCCGAGGGGCCAGATACGCAGTATTTT
TRBV14	TRBJ1-1	-	few	CASSQIQDGEAFF	TGTGCCAGCAGCCAGATTCAGGACGGTGAAGCTTTCTTT
TRBV7-3	TRBJ2-6	TRBD2	-	CASSLAGDLSGANVLTF	TGTGCCAGCAGCCTAGCGGGGGACCTCTCTGGGGCCAACGTCCTGACTTTC
TRBV7-9	TRBJ1-2	-	few	CASLHVDTAYGYTF	TGTGCCAGCCTTCATGTTGACACGGCCTATGGCTACACCTTC
TRBV28	TRBJ2-4	TRBD1	few	CASSLGGTGAPIQYF	TGTGCCAGCAGTTTGGGGGGGACAGGGGCCCCCATTCAGTACTTC
TRBV5-1	TRBJ2-3	-	many	CASSLGTYTDTQYF	TGCGCCAGCAGCTTGGGGACTTACACAGATACGCAGTATTTT
TRBV7-9	TRBJ2-5	-	many	CASSFLAELSETQYF	TGTGCCAGCAGCTTCTTAGCGGAACTAAGTGAGACCCAGTACTTC
TRBV29-1	TRBJ2-3	TRBD2	-	CSVEGPAGVSTDTQYF	TGCAGCGTTGAAGGTCCGGCGGGGGTTTCCACAGATACGCAGTATTTT
TRBV20-1	TRBJ1-4	-	-	CSARGQLGEKLFF	TGCAGTGCTAGAGGCCAGTTGGGCGAAAAACTGTTTTTT
TRBV11-3	TRBJ2-3	TRBD2	-	CASSKRLAGTDTQYF	TGTGCCAGCAGCAAGCGACTAGCAGGCACAGATACGCAGTATTTT
TRBV20-1	TRBJ1-1	-	few	CSAMPGNTEAFF	TGCAGTGCCATGCCCGGGAACACTGAAGCTTTCTTT
TRBV11-1	TRBJ2-5	TRBD1	many	CASSLAPTGQETQYF	TGTGCCAGCAGCTTAGCTCCGACAGGGCAAGAGACCCAGTACTTC
TRBV5-1	TRBJ2-1	TRBD2	-	CASSLTSGGAGEQFF	TGCGCCAGCAGCTTGACTAGCGGGGGGGCCGGTGAGCAGTTCTTC
TRBV12-3/TRBV12-4	TRBJ2-5	TRBD1	-	CASSPDRVRGETQYF	TGTGCCAGCAGTCCCGACAGGGTACGAGGCGAGACCCAGTACTTC
TRBV20-1	TRBJ1-5	-	few	CSASLGNQPQHF	TGCAGTGCTAGTCTCGGGAATCAGCCCCAGCATTTT
TRBV10-3	TRBJ2-3	-	few	CAISESAGGTDTQYF	TGTGCCATCAGTGAGTCGGCGGGTGGTACAGATACGCAGTATTTT
TRBV11-2	TRBJ2-4	-	few	CASSLERDIQYF	TGTGCCAGCAGCTTGGAACGTGACATTCAGTACTTC
TRBV25-1	TRBJ2-1	TRBD2	-	CASSDPSSGSSYNEQFF	TGTGCCAGCAGTGACCCTTCTAGCGGGAGCTCCTACAATGAGCAGTTCTTC